This T cell receptor beta chain was captured in a study of T cell responses to AZD1222 COVID-19 vaccine. Profiling relied on immunoSEQ multiplex PCR, and the TCRdb table lists in-frame clones only, not all of them. This table holds 90,000 to 100,000 clones, about nine tenths found once. The receptor was derived from an adult who received the AZD1222 COVID-19 vaccine. Sequencing was performed on peripheral blood, taken 28 days after the second AZD1222 dose.

The CDR3 spells CAISERGDLLSEQYF. The CDR3 DNA reads as TGTGCCATCAGTGAAAGGGGGGACCTCTTAAGCGAGCAGTACTTC. The chain uses TRBV10-3 and TRBJ2-7; tentatively, D is TRBD1 or TRBD2 (6 bases each). V was clipped by 3 bases and J by 6 bases, with 18 bases between them. Germline CDR1 and CDR2: ENHRY and SYGVKD. The CDR3 runs 15 residues.